These 25 T cell receptor beta chains came from one sample sequenced in a study of HIV-infected patients and healthy controls. All unsorted peripheral T cells were captured because whole blood was used without fractionation. Reverse transcription used roughly 480 ng RNA and constant-region primers for alpha and beta. Alpha and beta chain libraries were made separately by chain-specific third strand synthesis with multiplexing indices. TCRdb fed the 5' RACE reads into MiXCR, producing one record per CDR3 protein. The sample shows about 12,000 distinct CDR3 sequences, approximately 10% of them seen only once. The sequenced material came from blood. These receptors came from an adult in good health.

This clonotype was counted only a few times. The V and J genes are TRBV28 and TRBJ2-1; 7 bases line up with TRBD1. The J segment lost 3 bases and the V segment lost 3 bases, leaving 20 bases of the junction unmatched. The CDR3 sequence is 20 residues long. Germline-derived CDR1 and CDR2 are MDHEN and SYDVKM. The CDR3 nucleotides read TGTGCCAGCAGTTTTACCCTCTCCATAAACAGAGGGGGCAACTACAATGAGCAGTTCTTC. Amino acids: CASSFTLSINRGGNYNEQFF. The whole variable domain, remainder taken from reference TRBV28 and TRBJ2-1, is DVKVTQSSRYLVKRTGEKVFLECVQDMDHENMFWYRQDPGLGLRLIYFSYDVKMKEKGDIPEGYSVSREKKERFSLILESASTNQTSMYLCASSFTLSINRGGNYNEQFFGPGTRLTVL.

Many counts were recorded for this clonotype. CDR3 in amino acids: CASSFLATEAFF. CDR3 coding DNA: TGTGCCAGCAGTTTTTTGGCAACTGAAGCTTTCTTT. The V call is TRBV28, the J call TRBJ1-1; D is unresolved. Germline CDR1 reads MDHEN; CDR2 reads SYDVKM. Trimming left V 3 bases short and J 5 bases short, with 7 bases between. The CDR3 runs to 12 residues.

The rearrangement joins TRBV18 to TRBJ2-3; D is ambiguous. The CDR3 covers 17 residues. The germline CDR1 and CDR2 sequences are KGHSH and LQKENI. V lost 1 base to trimming and J lost 0 bases, with 14 bases between them. CDR3 sequence reads: CASSPRRANGSTDTQYF. The CDR3 DNA reads TGTGCCAGCTCACCACGCCGGGCTAACGGTAGCACAGATACGCAGTATTTT.

In its sample, this clonotype ranks as medium-sized. This sequence joins TRBV30 and TRBJ2-2; D perhaps matches TRBD2 (5 bases). V was pared by 0 bases and J by 5 bases, with 7 bases between. Per germline, CDR1 GTSNPN and CDR2 SVGIG (reference sequence). This CDR3 is built from 13 residues. CDR3 sequence: CAWSVLGTGELFF. CDR3 in DNA: TGTGCCTGGAGTGTACTAGGGACCGGGGAGCTGTTTTTT. Looking up the rest from reference TRBV30 and TRBJ2-2 gives the full variable domain: SQTIHQWPATLVQPVGSPLSLECTVEGTSNPNLYWYRQAAGRGLQLLFYSVGIGQISSEVPQNLSASRPQDRQFILSSKKLLLSDSGFYLCAWSVLGTGELFFGEGSRLTVL.

This clonotype was counted between two and nine times. The chain couples TRBV2 to TRBJ2-7, with unresolved D. Deletions cut 6 bases from V and 3 bases from J, with 12 bases between. Germline V gives CDR1 SNHLY, CDR2 FYNNEI. This CDR3 has 13 residues. CDR3 coding DNA: TGTGCCAGCAGCCCTCCAGGATTCTACGAGCAGTACTTC. Translated, it gives CASSPPGFYEQYF.

The rearrangement links TRBV6-1 to TRBJ1-2, with TRBD1 as a possible D gene (6 bases). Per germline, CDR1 MNHNS and CDR2 SASEGT. Between the trimmed V and J ends, which lost 10 bases and 1 base, there was a span of 16 bases. The CDR3 consists of 14 residues. The CDR3 DNA sequence: TGTGCCACATTTTCTGGGGGGCTTAACTATGGCTACACCTTC. It codes for CATFSGGLNYGYTF.

By sample fraction, this clonotype is medium-sized. The chain combines TRBV6-1 with TRBJ2-7; 7 bases fit TRBD1. With V trimmed by 4 bases and J by 3 bases, 9 bases remained unmatched. The germline CDR1 and CDR2 sequences are MNHNS and SASEGT. The length of the CDR3 is 15 residues. In DNA form, the CDR3 reads TGTGCCAGCAGTGCTTACTGGGACAGAGACTACGAGCAGTACTTC. Translation gives CASSAYWDRDYEQYF.

The chain is built from TRBV30 and TRBJ2-1; 10 nucleotides line up with TRBD2. This CDR3 comprises 14 residues. Germline V CDR1 and CDR2: GTSNPN, SVGIG (reference sequence). V lost 3 bases and J lost 9; bases outside the gene matches: 8. The CDR3 protein is CAWSGASGRVEQFF. The CDR3 DNA reads TGTGCCTGGAGCGGGGCTAGCGGGAGAGTTGAGCAGTTCTTC.

This clonotype is medium-sized (0.01 to 0.1%). This sequence joins TRBV3-1 and TRBJ2-1, with 9 positions matching TRBD2. Germline loops: CDR1 LGHDT, CDR2 YNNKEL (reference sequence). V lost 4 bases and J lost 7; bases outside the gene matches: 8. The CDR3 covers 15 residues. As DNA, the CDR3 is TGTGCCAGCAGCCCTACTAGCGGGTTAAGGAATGAGCAGTTCTTC. Protein product: CASSPTSGLRNEQFF.

This clonotype counts as medium-sized. The gene calls are TRBV29-1 and TRBJ2-3; D is unresolved. V lost 0 bases to trimming and J lost 6 bases, with 13 bases between them. The CDR3 extends over 14 amino acids. Per the germline V gene, CDR1 is SQVTM and CDR2 is ANQGSEA. DNA for the CDR3: TGCAGCGTTGAAGAGGAGTGGGTTCTTGATACGCAGTATTTT. Protein sequence: CSVEEEWVLDTQYF.

This clonotype counts as medium-sized. The chain uses TRBV12-3 or TRBV12-4 and TRBJ2-5; the match to TRBD2 covers 9 bases. The ends lost 6 bases at V and 5 bases at J; junction bases unmatched: 10. There are 15 residues in the CDR3. The CDR3 loop is CASSPLAGPRETQYF. The DNA for the CDR3 is TGTGCCAGCAGCCCGCTAGCGGGGCCGCGGGAGACCCAGTACTTC.

By proportion, this clonotype is medium-sized. The rearrangement links TRBV4-1 to TRBJ2-4; 8 bases map to TRBD1. The germline gives CDR1 MGHRA, CDR2 YSYEKL. The CDR3 spans 14 residues. The V gene end was trimmed by 4 bases and the J gene end by 9 bases; junction bases not matched to a gene: 8. The CDR3 DNA reads TGCGCCAGCAGCCTGAACCGACAGGGGAGCATTCAGTACTTC. Translation gives CASSLNRQGSIQYF.

The V and J genes are TRBV21-1 and TRBJ2-7. TRBV21-1 constitutes a pseudogene. CDR3 length: 16 residues. The CDR3 DNA sequence: TGTGCCAGCAGCACTGGGCAGAGACACCTCATAGGAGAGCAGTACTTC. Its protein product is CASSTGQRHLIGEQYF.

This clonotype was detected ten times or more. The chain joins TRBV18 to TRBJ1-4; no definite D call. The germline gives CDR1 KGHSH, CDR2 LQKENI. CDR3 length: 16 amino acids. Trimming left V 3 bases short and J 3 bases short, with 14 bases between. DNA of the CDR3: TGTGCCAGCTCACCGGAGGTCAGTGGGGCTAATGAAAAACTGTTTTTT. Translation: CASSPEVSGANEKLFF.

This clonotype appeared a few times. The chain couples TRBV12-3 or TRBV12-4 to TRBJ1-5, with a possible D match to TRBD1 (6 bases). This CDR3 comprises 13 residues. V lost 6 bases to trimming and J lost 3 bases, with 9 bases between them. CDR3 sequence reads: CASSTGINQPQHF. CDR3 nucleotides: TGTGCCAGCAGCACAGGGATCAATCAGCCCCAGCATTTT.

This clonotype was counted a few times. This chain joins TRBV7-2 and TRBJ2-7; TRBD2 agrees at 9 bases. CDR1 and CDR2 from the germline V gene are SGHTA and FQGNSA. CDR3 size: 15 residues. V lost 1 base, J lost 4 bases, and 5 bases stayed unmatched. CDR3 coding DNA: TGTGCCAGCAGCTTAGAAGCGGGAGGCGGGTACGAGCAGTACTTC. It yields the protein CASSLEAGGGYEQYF.

A few counts support this clonotype. The gene calls are TRBV5-1 and TRBJ1-1; D perhaps matches TRBD1 (6 bases). Trimming took off 5 bases at V and 5 bases at J, with 19 bases between the two ends. The length of the CDR3 is 15 residues. The V gene's germline CDR1 is SGHRS and CDR2 YFSETQ. CDR3: CASRDAGEGKTEAFF. In DNA, the CDR3 is TGCGCCAGCAGGGATGCAGGGGAGGGGAAAACTGAAGCTTTCTTT.

This clonotype occurred many times. CDR3 region: CASSFGGRSDTQYF. CDR3 nucleotide sequence: TGTGCCAGCAGTTTCGGAGGGAGATCAGATACGCAGTATTTT. J is TRBJ2-3 and V is TRBV28; TRBD2 is a possible D gene (6 bases). V was cut by 3 bases and J by 4 bases, with 11 bases left in between. Germline-derived CDR1 and CDR2 are MDHEN and SYDVKM. CDR3 length equals 14 residues.

There are a few counts of this clonotype. This chain uses TRBV3-1 with TRBJ1-1; D is uncertain. V lost 6 bases to trimming and J lost 7 bases, with 15 bases between them. Looked up from germline, CDR1 is LGHDT and CDR2 is YNNKEL (reference sequence). This CDR3 has 13 residues. CDR3 nucleotide sequence: TGTGCCAGCAGGAATGGACCCGAAAGTGAAGCTTTCTTT. Residues: CASRNGPESEAFF.

Written as DNA, the CDR3 is TGTGCCAGCAGTCCGAACAGGGGCACTAATGAAAAACTGTTTTTT. It translates to CASSPNRGTNEKLFF. V is TRBV28 and J is TRBJ1-4, with TRBD1 matching 7 bases. Germline loops: CDR1 MDHEN, CDR2 SYDVKM. V was clipped by 5 bases and J by 2 bases; unmatched bases: 5. CDR3 size: 15 residues.

At least ten counts were recorded for this clonotype. This sequence joins TRBV3-1 and TRBJ2-2, with D uncertain. The V end lost 0 bases, the J end lost 5 bases, and 7 bases lay between the germline ends. The CDR3 has 14 amino acids. CDR1 is LGHDT and CDR2 is YNNKEL in the germline V gene (reference sequence). CDR3 bases: TGTGCCAGCAGCCAAGAACGACGGACCGGGGAGCTGTTTTTT. Translating gives CASSQERRTGELFF. Complete variable domain (other parts from reference TRBV3-1 and TRBJ2-2): DTAVSQTPKYLVTQMGNDKSIKCEQNLGHDTMYWYKQDSKKFLKIMFSYNNKELIINETVPNRFSPKSPDKAHLNLHINSLELGDSAVYFCASSQERRTGELFFGEGSRLTVL.

This clonotype was recorded many times. The V call is TRBV12-3 or TRBV12-4, the J call TRBJ1-1, with D tentatively TRBD1 (5 bases). Trimming took off 8 bases at V and 4 bases at J, with 14 bases between the two ends. This CDR3 has 13 amino acids. CDR3 region: CASAAGEGTEAFF. The CDR3 nucleotides are TGTGCCAGCGCCGCGGGGGAGGGCACTGAAGCTTTCTTT.

This clonotype was recorded a few times. This chain uses TRBV29-1 with TRBJ1-2, with D perhaps matching TRBD1 (6 bases). This CDR3 comprises 13 residues. V lost 3 bases, J lost 5 bases, and 13 bases lay in between. Germline-derived CDR1 and CDR2 are SQVTM and ANQGSEA. CDR3 DNA sequence: TGCAGCGTTGATAGTGGACAGAGATATGGCTACACCTTC. Translating it yields CSVDSGQRYGYTF.

The J gene is TRBJ1-1, the V gene TRBV2; TRBD1 agrees at 10 bases. CDR1 is SNHLY and CDR2 is FYNNEI in the germline V gene. Trimming took 1 base from V and 10 from J; bases not matched to a gene: 3. The CDR3 runs 13 residues. The CDR3 region is CASSEGQGAVAFF. For the CDR3, the DNA is TGTGCCAGCAGTGAAGGACAGGGGGCGGTAGCTTTCTTT.

This clonotype showed up many times. Germline and junction disagree at one end, which may indicate a read error. In DNA, the CDR3 is TGTGCCATTACCGGCAGGGAGAACTCTGAAGCTTTCTTT. It is translated as CAITGRENSEAFF. The genes are TRBV10-3 and TRBJ1-1; maybe TRBD1 (5 bases). The CDR3 is made up of 13 amino acids. Germline CDR1 reads ENHRY; CDR2 reads SYGVKD.